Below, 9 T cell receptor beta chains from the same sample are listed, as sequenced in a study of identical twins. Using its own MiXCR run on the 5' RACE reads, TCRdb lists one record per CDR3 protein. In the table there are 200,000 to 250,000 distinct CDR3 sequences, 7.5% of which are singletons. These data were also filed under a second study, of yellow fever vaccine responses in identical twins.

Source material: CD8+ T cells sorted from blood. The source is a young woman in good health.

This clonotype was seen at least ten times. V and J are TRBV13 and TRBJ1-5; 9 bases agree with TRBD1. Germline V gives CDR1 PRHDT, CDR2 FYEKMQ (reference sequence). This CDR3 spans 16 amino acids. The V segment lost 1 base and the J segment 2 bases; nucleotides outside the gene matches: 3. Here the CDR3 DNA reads TGTGCCAGCAGCTTAGCCCGGACAGGGGGCAATCAGCCCCAGCATTTT. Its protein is CASSLARTGGNQPQHF.

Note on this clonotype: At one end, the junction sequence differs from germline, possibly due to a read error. In DNA, the CDR3 is TGCTGTGCCCACAGTCCAGCGGGGGGGCCTATGCAAGATACGCAGTATTTT. Its translation is CCAHSPAGGPMQDTQYF. The chain joins TRBV20-1 to TRBJ2-3, with 10 bases lining up with TRBD2. Per the germline V gene, CDR1 is DFQATT and CDR2 is SNEGSKA (reference sequence). This CDR3 comprises 17 residues.

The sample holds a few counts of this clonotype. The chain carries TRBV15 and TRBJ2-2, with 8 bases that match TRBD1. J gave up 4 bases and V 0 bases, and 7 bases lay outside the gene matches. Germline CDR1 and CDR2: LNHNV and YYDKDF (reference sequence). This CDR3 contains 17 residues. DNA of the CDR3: TGTGCCACCAGCAGAGATAGTACAGGGGGAGGCACCGGGGAGCTGTTTTTT. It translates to CATSRDSTGGGTGELFF.

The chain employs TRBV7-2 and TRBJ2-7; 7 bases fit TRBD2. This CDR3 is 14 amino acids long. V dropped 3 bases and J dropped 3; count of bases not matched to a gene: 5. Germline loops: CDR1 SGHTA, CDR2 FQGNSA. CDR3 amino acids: CASSFYGGNYEQYV. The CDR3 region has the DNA TGTGCCAGCAGCTTCTACGGGGGGAACTACGAGCAGTACGTC.

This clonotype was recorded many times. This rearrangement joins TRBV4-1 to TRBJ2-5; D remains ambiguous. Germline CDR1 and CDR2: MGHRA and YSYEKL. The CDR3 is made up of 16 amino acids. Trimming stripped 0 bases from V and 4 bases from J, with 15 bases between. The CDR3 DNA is TGCGCCAGCAGCCAAGACTGGGATATCCAAAGAGAGACCCAGTACTTC. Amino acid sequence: CASSQDWDIQRETQYF.

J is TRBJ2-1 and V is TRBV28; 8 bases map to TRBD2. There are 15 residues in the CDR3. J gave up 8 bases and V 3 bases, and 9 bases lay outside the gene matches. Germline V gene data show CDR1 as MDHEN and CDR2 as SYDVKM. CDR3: CASSFLGGRMDEQFF. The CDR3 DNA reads TGTGCCAGCAGTTTCTTGGGCGGGAGGATGGATGAGCAGTTCTTC.

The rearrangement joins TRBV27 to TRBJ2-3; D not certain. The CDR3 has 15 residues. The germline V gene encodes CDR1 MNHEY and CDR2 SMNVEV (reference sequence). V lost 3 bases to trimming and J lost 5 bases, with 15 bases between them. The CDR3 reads CASSFFEAARDTQYF. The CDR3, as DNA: TGTGCCAGCAGTTTTTTCGAGGCAGCCCGAGATACGCAGTATTTT.

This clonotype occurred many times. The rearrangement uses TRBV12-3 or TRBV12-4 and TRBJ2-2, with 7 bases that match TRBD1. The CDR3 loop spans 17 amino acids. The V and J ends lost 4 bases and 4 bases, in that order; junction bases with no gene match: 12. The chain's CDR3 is CASSSSSGTEPTGELFF. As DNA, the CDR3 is TGTGCCAGCAGTTCGAGTTCCGGGACAGAACCCACCGGGGAGCTGTTTTTT.

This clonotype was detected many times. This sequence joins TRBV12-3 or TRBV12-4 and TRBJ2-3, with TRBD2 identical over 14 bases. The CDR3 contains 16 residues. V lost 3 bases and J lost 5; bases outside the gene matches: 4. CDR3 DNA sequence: TGTGCCAGCAGTTTCGGGACTAGCGGGAGTTTAGATACGCAGTATTTT. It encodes CASSFGTSGSLDTQYF.